What follows are 5 T cell receptor beta chains derived from one specimen sequenced in a study of blood T cell repertoires in COVID-19. Sequenced by immunoSEQ multiplex PCR; TCRdb stores in-frame clones only, minus some. The sample includes around 69,000 clones, approximately 89% seen only once; the top ten take about 4.9%. The sample taken for sequencing was peripheral blood. The receptor set was obtained from a woman aged 45-65 years with active COVID-19.

V gene TRBV27 combines with J gene TRBJ1-6, with TRBD1 matching over 8 bases. The length of the CDR3 is 16 residues. With 5 bases clipped from V and 1 base from J, the junction kept 4 bases outside the gene matches. CDR1 and CDR2 from the germline V gene are MNHEY and SMNVEV (reference sequence). The CDR3 sequence: CASSTDRVSYNSPLHF. CDR3 coding DNA: TGTGCCAGCAGTACGGACAGGGTTTCCTATAATTCACCCCTCCACTTT.

This chain uses TRBV5-8 with TRBJ1-1; 11 bases align to TRBD1. This CDR3 region has 15 residues. In germline, CDR1 is SGHTS, CDR2 YDEGEE. The V segment lost 4 bases and the J segment 3 bases; nucleotides outside the gene matches: 5. For the CDR3, the DNA is TGTGCCAGCAGCGTGGGGACAGGGGGATACACTGAAGCTTTCTTT. Translation gives CASSVGTGGYTEAFF.

The CDR3 loop reads CASTPGSVGNIQYF. The CDR3 DNA reads TGTGCCAGTACTCCAGGGTCAGTTGGAAACATTCAGTACTTC. The rearrangement uses TRBV19 and TRBJ2-4; D is possibly TRBD1 (5 bases). The length of the CDR3 is 14 residues. The germline gives CDR1 LNHDA, CDR2 SQIVND (reference sequence). Trimming took 7 bases from V and 6 from J, leaving 16 bases between them.

The chain recombines TRBV7-6 with TRBJ1-3, with D perhaps TRBD1 (6 bases). The V gene's germline CDR1 is SGHVS and CDR2 FNYEAQ. V lost 2 bases to trimming and J lost 2 bases, with 7 bases between them. The CDR3 has 14 amino acids. The CDR3 DNA reads TGTGCCAGCAGCTTACAGGGGCCTGGAAACACCATATATTTT. Amino acid sequence: CASSLQGPGNTIYF.

J is TRBJ1-6 and V is TRBV5-1; D uncertain. Germline V gives CDR1 SGHRS, CDR2 YFSETQ. The CDR3 runs 15 residues. Trimming stripped 0 bases from V and 8 bases from J, with 12 bases between. CDR3 bases: TGCGCCAGCAGCTTGGCGGTGGGCTCGTATTCACCCCTCCACTTT. Protein sequence: CASSLAVGSYSPLHF.